The source of this TCR beta chain is a study of blood T cell repertoires in COVID-19. Trimming cost V 5 bases and J 4 bases; bases outside gene matches: 1. The CDR3 loop spans 12 amino acids. The V gene's germline CDR1 is SGHVS and CDR2 FQNEAQ. Original methodology: Cell counts per sample came from amplifying reference gene primers. TCRdb's copy holds only in-frame clones and misses some; the assay was immunoSEQ multiplex PCR. V and J calls and clone size follow that table, whereas D and trimming were derived from the DNA. The repertoire holds around 500,000 clones, 85% to 90% seen once, with less than 2% in the top ten. Participant age was roughly 18 to 89 years, and participants resided in about two dozen US areas. Which cohort a participant joined came from the clinical history participants gave. In Cohort 3, a recovered donor had either two negative PCRs, clearance, or symptom resolution.

V is TRBV7-8 and J is TRBJ1-2; 7 bases fit TRBD1. The clonotype was recovered from a middle-aged woman who had recovered from COVID-19. Sequencing input: PBMCs or T cells enriched from blood (not recorded which). CDR3 loop: CASSRDSYGYTF. In nucleotides, the CDR3 is TGTGCCAGCAGCCGGGACAGCTATGGCTACACCTTC.